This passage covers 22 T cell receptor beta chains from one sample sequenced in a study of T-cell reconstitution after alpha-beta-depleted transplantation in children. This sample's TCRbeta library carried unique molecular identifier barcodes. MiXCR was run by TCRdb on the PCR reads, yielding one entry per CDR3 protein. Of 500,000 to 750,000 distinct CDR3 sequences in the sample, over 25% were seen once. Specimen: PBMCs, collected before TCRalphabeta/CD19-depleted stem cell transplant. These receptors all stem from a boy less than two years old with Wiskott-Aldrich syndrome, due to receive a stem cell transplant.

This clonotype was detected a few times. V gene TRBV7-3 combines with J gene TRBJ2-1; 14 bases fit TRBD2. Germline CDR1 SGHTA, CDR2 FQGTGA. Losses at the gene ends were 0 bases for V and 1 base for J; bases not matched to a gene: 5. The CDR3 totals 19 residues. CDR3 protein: CASSLTGTSGSLSYNEQFF. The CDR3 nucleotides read TGTGCCAGCAGCTTAACGGGGACTAGCGGGAGTCTGTCCTACAATGAGCAGTTCTTC.

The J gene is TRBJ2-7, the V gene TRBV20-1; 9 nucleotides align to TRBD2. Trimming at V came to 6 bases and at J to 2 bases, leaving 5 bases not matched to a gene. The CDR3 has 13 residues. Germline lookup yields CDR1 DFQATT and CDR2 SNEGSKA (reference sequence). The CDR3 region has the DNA TGCAGTGCGCCGACTAGCGGCGCCTACGAGCAGTACTTC. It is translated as CSAPTSGAYEQYF.

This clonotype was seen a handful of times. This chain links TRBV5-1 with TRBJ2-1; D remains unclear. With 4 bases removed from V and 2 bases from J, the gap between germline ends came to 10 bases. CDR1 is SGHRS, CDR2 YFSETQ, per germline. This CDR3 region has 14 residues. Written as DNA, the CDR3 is TGCGCCAGCAGCGTAGACTTTCCCTACAATGAGCAGTTCTTC. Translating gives CASSVDFPYNEQFF.

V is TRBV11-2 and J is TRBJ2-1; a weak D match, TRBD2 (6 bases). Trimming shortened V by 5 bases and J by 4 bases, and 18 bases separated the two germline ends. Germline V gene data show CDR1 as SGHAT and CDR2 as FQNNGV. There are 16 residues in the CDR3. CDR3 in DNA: TGTGCCAGCAGCCCTGGCGGGGCGGTTACTTACAATGAGCAGTTCTTC. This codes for CASSPGGAVTYNEQFF.

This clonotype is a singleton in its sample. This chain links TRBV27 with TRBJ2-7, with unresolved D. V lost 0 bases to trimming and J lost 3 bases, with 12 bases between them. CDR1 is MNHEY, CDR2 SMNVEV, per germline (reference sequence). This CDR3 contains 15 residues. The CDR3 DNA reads TGTGCCAGCAGTTTATCTCGGCAGCTTAGCTACGAGCAGTACTTC. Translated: CASSLSRQLSYEQYF.

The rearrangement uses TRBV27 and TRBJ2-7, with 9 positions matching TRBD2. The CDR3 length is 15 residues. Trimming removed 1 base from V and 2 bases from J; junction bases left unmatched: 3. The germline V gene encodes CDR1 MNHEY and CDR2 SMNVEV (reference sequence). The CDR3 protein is CASSLYPSGTYEQYF. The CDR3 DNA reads TGTGCCAGCAGTTTATATCCTAGCGGGACCTACGAGCAGTACTTC.

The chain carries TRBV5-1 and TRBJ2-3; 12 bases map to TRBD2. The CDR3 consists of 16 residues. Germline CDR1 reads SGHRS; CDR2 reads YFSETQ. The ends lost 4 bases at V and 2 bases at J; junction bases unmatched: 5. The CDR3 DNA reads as TGCGCCAGCAGCCCCTCTAGCGGGAGGGCCACAGATACGCAGTATTTT. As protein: CASSPSSGRATDTQYF.

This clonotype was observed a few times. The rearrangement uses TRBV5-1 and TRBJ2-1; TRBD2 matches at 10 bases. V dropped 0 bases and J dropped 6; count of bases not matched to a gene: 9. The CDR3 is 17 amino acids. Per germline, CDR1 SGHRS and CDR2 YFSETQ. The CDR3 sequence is CASSLAASSGRANEQFF. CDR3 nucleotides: TGCGCCAGCAGCTTGGCGGCTTCGAGCGGGAGGGCCAATGAGCAGTTCTTC.

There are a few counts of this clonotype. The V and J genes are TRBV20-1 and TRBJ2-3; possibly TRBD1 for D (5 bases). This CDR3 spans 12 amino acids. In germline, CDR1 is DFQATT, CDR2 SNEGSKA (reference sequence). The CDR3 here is CTSRDSTDTQYF. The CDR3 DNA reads TGCACCAGCAGGGATAGTACAGATACGCAGTATTTT.

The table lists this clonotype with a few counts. The CDR3 is CSASVGSGGYEQYF. For the CDR3, the DNA is TGCAGTGCTAGCGTTGGTAGCGGGGGTTACGAGCAGTACTTC. The V and J genes are TRBV20-1 and TRBJ2-7; 9 nucleotides match TRBD2. CDR1 and CDR2 from the germline V gene are DFQATT and SNEGSKA (reference sequence). V shed 3 bases and J 4 bases; nucleotides not matched to a gene: 7. The CDR3 consists of 14 residues.

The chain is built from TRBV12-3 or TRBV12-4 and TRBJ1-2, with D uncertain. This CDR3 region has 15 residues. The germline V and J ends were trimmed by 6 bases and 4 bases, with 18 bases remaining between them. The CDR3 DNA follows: TGTGCCAGCAGCCAGACTTTGGGGTTTGGCTATGGCTACACCTTC. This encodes CASSQTLGFGYGYTF.

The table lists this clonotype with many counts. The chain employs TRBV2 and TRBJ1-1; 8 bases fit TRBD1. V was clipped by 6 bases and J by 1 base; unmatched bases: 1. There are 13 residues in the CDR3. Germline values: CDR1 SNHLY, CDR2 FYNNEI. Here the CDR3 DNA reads TGTGCCAGCAGGGGGACAGGGAACACTGAAGCTTTCTTT. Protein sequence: CASRGTGNTEAFF.

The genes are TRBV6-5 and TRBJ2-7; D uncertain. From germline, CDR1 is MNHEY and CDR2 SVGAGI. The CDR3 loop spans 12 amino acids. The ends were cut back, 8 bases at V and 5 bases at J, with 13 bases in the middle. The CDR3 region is CASVECPHEQYF. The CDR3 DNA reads TGTGCCAGCGTGGAGTGCCCCCACGAGCAGTACTTC.

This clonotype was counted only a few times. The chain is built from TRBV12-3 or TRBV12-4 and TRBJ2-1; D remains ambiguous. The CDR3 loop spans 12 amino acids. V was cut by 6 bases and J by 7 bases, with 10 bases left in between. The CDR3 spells CASRVSWNEQFF. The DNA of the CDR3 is TGTGCCAGCAGGGTTAGTTGGAATGAGCAGTTCTTC.

For the CDR3, the DNA is TGCGCCAGCAGTGTTAGCGAGACCTACGAGCAGTACTTC. Its protein is CASSVSETYEQYF. This sequence joins TRBV5-1 and TRBJ2-7, with a tentative D call TRBD2 (5 bases). This CDR3 contains 13 residues. Looked up from germline, CDR1 is SGHRS and CDR2 is YFSETQ. The V end was cut by 5 bases, the J end by 2 bases, with 11 bases between.

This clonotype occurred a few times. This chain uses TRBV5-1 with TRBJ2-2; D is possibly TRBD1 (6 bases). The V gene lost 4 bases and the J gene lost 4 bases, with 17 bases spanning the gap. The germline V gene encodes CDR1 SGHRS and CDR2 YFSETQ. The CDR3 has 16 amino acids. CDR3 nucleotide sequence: TGCGCCAGCAGCCCGCAACTGACAGGAGCCACCGGGGAGCTGTTTTTT. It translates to CASSPQLTGATGELFF.

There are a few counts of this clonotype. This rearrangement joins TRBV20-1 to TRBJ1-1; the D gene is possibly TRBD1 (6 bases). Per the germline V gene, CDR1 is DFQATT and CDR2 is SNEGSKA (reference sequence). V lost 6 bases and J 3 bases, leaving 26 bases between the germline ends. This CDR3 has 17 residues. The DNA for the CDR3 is TGCAGTGCCCGAGACAGGTTGTTAGGATCAATGGACACTGAAGCTTTCTTT. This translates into CSARDRLLGSMDTEAFF.

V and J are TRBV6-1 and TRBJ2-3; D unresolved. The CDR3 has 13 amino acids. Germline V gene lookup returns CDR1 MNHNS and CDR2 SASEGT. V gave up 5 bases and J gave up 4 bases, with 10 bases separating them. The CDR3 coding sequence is TGTGCCAGCAGTATTCTGCCCCCAGATACGCAGTATTTT. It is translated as CASSILPPDTQYF.

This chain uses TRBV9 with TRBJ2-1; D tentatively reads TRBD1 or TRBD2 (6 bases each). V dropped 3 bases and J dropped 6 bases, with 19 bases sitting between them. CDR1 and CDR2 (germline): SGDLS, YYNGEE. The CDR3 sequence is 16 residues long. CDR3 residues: CASSGGGLSRGNEQFF. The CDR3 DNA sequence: TGTGCCAGCAGCGGAGGGGGGCTCTCGAGGGGCAATGAGCAGTTCTTC.

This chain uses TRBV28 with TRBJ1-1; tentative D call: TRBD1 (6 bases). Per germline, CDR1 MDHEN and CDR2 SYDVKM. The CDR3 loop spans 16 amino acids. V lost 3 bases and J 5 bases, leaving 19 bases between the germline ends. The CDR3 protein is CASSLILGGPGTEAFF. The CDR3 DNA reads TGTGCCAGCAGTTTGATTTTGGGGGGCCCCGGAACTGAAGCTTTCTTT. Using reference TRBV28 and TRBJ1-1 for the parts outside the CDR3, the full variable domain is DVKVTQSSRYLVKRTGEKVFLECVQDMDHENMFWYRQDPGLGLRLIYFSYDVKMKEKGDIPEGYSVSREKKERFSLILESASTNQTSMYLCASSLILGGPGTEAFFGQGTRLTVV.

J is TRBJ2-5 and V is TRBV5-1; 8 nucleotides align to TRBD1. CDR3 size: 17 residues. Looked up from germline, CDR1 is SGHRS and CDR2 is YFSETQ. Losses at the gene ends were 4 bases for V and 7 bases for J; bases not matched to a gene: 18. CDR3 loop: CASSRTKGQGLFGTQYF. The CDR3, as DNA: TGCGCCAGCAGCAGAACCAAAGGACAGGGACTTTTCGGGACCCAGTACTTC.

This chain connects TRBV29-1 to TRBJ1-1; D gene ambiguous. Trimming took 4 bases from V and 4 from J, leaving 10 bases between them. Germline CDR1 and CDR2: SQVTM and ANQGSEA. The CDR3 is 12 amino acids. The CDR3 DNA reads TGCAGCGTTGGGGAGGGTAGCACTGAAGCTTTCTTT. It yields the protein CSVGEGSTEAFF.